The entry below describes one TCR beta chain. Its antigen is not known. V lost 1 base to trimming and J lost 3 bases, with 6 bases between them. In germline, CDR1 is KGHSH, CDR2 LQKENI. This CDR3 has 13 residues. The authors reverse transcribed all of the isolated RNA, so sequencing captured expressed TCRB transcripts. An average of approximately 4 million reads was obtained for naive, central memory and regulatory T cell samples. Using immunoSEQ multiplex PCR, the repertoire was profiled, and TCRdb retains in-frame clones only, with some absent. There are tens of thousands of clones in the sample; 50% to 55% occur only once, and approximately 2.5% lies in the top ten. This sample is drawn from a study of beta chain features in type 1 diabetes. Background on the study: Cell yields, age and gender were similar between patients and healthy donors. General observations from the study: Moderate but significant shortening of TCRB CDR3s was recorded in all four CD4+ subsets from Type 1 diabetes patients. In type 1 diabetes patients, VDJ junctions had fewer insertions; deletions at these junctions were more frequent. Within the patient group, naive, central memory and Treg TCRB repertoires appeared more similar to each other than within healthy donors.

The receptor was isolated from a woman aged 40-49 years with type 1 diabetes. What was sequenced was Tregs from blood. This chain connects TRBV18 to TRBJ1-2; TRBD1 is a possible D gene (5 bases). CDR3 DNA: TGTGCCAGCTCACCACAGACAGACTATGGCTACACCTTC. Amino acids: CASSPQTDYGYTF.